This TCR beta chain came from a study of breast tumors, draining lymph nodes, adjacent tissues. Samples came from axillary lymph nodes draining the breast cancer. Trimming cost V 5 bases and J 0 bases; bases outside gene matches: 7. The CDR3 is made up of 17 amino acids. Germline assignment: CDR1 SGHTA and CDR2 FQGNSA. TCRdb reanalysed the multiplex PCR reads using MiXCR and keeps one entry per CDR3 protein. This table has 180,000 or so distinct CDR3 sequences, 33% appearing once. The rearrangement uses TRBV7-2 and TRBJ2-6; 7 bases match TRBD1. The sequencing sample was made of axillary lymph node tissue. The sequence derives from a female donor with breast cancer. Some clones in this sample may be carry-over from other donors' samples. This CDR3 reads CASSPTRGSSGANVLTF. The DNA for the CDR3 is TGTGCCAGCAGCCCGACCAGGGGGAGCTCTGGGGCCAACGTCCTGACTTTC.